Each of the 9 T cell receptor beta chains below was sequenced from the same sample in a study of T cells in Graves' hyperthyroidism and ophthalmopathy. The investigators amplified TCR beta CDR3 regions from RNA transcripts. The primer set for the first-round RT-PCR of the TCR CDR3 was HTBI. TCRdb fed the multiplex PCR reads into MiXCR, producing one record per CDR3 protein. Altogether approximately 380,000 distinct CDR3 sequences are present, around 15% being singletons, with the ten largest covering approximately 29%. Sequencing was carried out using blood. Every receptor here comes from a man aged 50-60 years with Graves' ophthalmopathy.

Concerning this clonotype itself: This could be a read error, since a much larger clone is one nucleotide away. The chain recombines TRBV28 with TRBJ2-1, with no clear D. The germline gives CDR1 MDHEN, CDR2 SYDVKM. The CDR3 spans 15 residues. CDR3 DNA sequence: TGTGCCAGCAGTAGCGAGGTCACTAACTACAGTGAGCAGTTCTTC. It translates to CASSSEVTNYSEQFF.

CDR3 DNA: TGCGCCAGCAGTGCGCACAGGGCCTACGAGCAGTACTTC. It yields the protein CASSAHRAYEQYF. The rearrangement links TRBV4-1 to TRBJ2-7; D possibly corresponds to TRBD1 (6 bases). V was trimmed by 6 bases and J by 2 bases, leaving 11 bases between them. The V gene's germline CDR1 is MGHRA and CDR2 YSYEKL. The length of the CDR3 is 13 residues.

The chain has TRBV6-5 and TRBJ2-3; TRBD2 matches at 11 bases. CDR1 and CDR2 from the germline V gene are MNHEY and SVGAGI. This CDR3 has 19 residues. V trimming: 4 bases; J trimming: 0 bases; junction bases outside the gene matches: 12. CDR3 bases: TGTGCCAGCAGTTGGGAACTAGCGGGAGCCTCCACTAGCACAGATACGCAGTATTTT. Encoded protein: CASSWELAGASTSTDTQYF.

This clonotype came up many times. The chain links TRBV28 to TRBJ1-4; no firm D call. Germline V gene data show CDR1 as MDHEN and CDR2 as SYDVKM. V was shortened by 7 bases and J by 0 bases, with 15 bases between the two germline ends. This CDR3 spans 16 amino acids. This chain's CDR3 is CASKASFSATNEKLFF. CDR3 in DNA: TGTGCCAGCAAGGCCAGCTTCTCTGCAACTAATGAAAAACTGTTTTTT. Combining the CDR3 with reference TRBV28 and TRBJ1-4 gives the whole variable domain DVKVTQSSRYLVKRTGEKVFLECVQDMDHENMFWYRQDPGLGLRLIYFSYDVKMKEKGDIPEGYSVSREKKERFSLILESASTNQTSMYLCASKASFSATNEKLFFGSGTQLSVL.

This clonotype was counted many times. The chain couples TRBV5-1 to TRBJ2-7, with 9 bases aligning to TRBD2. J gave up 6 bases and V 6 bases, and 10 bases lay outside the gene matches. The CDR3 totals 14 residues. Germline CDR1 is SGHRS and CDR2 is YFSETQ. CDR3 sequence (DNA): TGCGCCAGCAAAACCCATAGCGGGAGTAGCGAGCAGTACTTC. It yields the protein CASKTHSGSSEQYF.

This clonotype came up many times. The rearrangement uses TRBV3-1 and TRBJ1-1; 7 bases line up with TRBD1. CDR3 length: 16 residues. The trim removed 4 bases at V and 1 base at J, leaving 9 bases unmatched. Germline CDR1 LGHDT, CDR2 YNNKEL (reference sequence). CDR3 DNA sequence: TGTGCCAGCAGCCCATCCAGGGGGTTTGAGAACACTGAAGCTTTCTTT. It specifies CASSPSRGFENTEAFF.

This clonotype was seen just once. One base away lies a much larger clone, so this may be a sequencing read error. J is TRBJ2-5 and V is TRBV2, with 11 bases lining up with TRBD1. Germline CDR1 is SNHLY and CDR2 is FYNNEI. The CDR3 is 15 amino acids. The chain's CDR3 is CARSYSGTGGETQYF. CDR3 in DNA: TGTGCCCGCAGCTACTCCGGGACAGGGGGGGAGACCCAGTACTTC. Combining the CDR3 with reference TRBV2 and TRBJ2-5 gives the whole variable domain EPEVTQTPSHQVTQMGQEVILRCVPISNHLYFYWYRQILGQKVEFLVSFYNNEISEKSEIFDDQFSVERPDGSNFTLKIRSTKLEDSAMYFCARSYSGTGGETQYFGPGTRLLVL.

The table lists this clonotype with many counts. The J gene is TRBJ2-1, the V gene TRBV29-1; D is possibly TRBD2 (5 bases). V lost 6 bases and J lost 6, with 12 bases in between. CDR1 is SQVTM, CDR2 ANQGSEA, per germline. CDR3 size: 12 residues. The DNA for the CDR3 is TGCAGCGTCGAGGCGGGCACCAATGAGCAGTTCTTC. Amino acid sequence: CSVEAGTNEQFF.

V and J are TRBV4-1 and TRBJ2-2; 11 bases are shared with TRBD2. The CDR3 totals 17 residues. The germline CDR1 and CDR2 sequences are MGHRA and YSYEKL. Trimming removed 0 bases from V and 4 bases from J; junction bases left unmatched: 4. CDR3: CASSQEWLAGGTGELFF. The CDR3 DNA reads TGCGCCAGCAGCCAAGAGTGGCTAGCGGGAGGCACCGGGGAGCTGTTTTTT.